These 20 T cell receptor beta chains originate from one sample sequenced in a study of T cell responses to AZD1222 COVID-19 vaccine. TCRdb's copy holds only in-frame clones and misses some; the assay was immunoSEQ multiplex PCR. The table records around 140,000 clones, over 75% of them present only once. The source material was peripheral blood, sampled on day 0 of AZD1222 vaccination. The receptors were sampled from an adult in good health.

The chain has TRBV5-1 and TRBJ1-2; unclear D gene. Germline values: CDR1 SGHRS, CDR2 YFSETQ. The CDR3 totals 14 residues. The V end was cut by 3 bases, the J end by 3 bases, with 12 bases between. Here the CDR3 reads CASSYRAGDYGYTF. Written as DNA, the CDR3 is TGCGCCAGCAGCTACCGTGCGGGTGACTATGGCTACACCTTC.

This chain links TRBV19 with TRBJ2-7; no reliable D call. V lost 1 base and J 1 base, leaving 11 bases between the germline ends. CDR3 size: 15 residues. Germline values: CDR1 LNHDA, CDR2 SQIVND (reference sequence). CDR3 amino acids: CASSIAVQPSYEQYF. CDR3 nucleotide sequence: TGTGCCAGTAGTATAGCGGTACAGCCTTCCTACGAGCAGTACTTC.

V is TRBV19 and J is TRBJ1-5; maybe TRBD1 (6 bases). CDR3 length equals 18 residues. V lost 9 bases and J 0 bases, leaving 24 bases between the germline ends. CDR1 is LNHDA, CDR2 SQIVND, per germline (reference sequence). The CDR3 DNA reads TGTGCCAGCAAAACGAACCACGCGACAGGATATAGCAATCAGCCCCAGCATTTT. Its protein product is CASKTNHATGYSNQPQHF. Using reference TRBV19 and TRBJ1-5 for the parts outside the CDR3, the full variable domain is DGGITQSPKYLFRKEGQNVTLSCEQNLNHDAMYWYRQDPGQGLRLIYYSQIVNDFQKGDIAEGYSVSREKKESFPLTVTSAQKNPTAFYLCASKTNHATGYSNQPQHFGDGTRLSIL.

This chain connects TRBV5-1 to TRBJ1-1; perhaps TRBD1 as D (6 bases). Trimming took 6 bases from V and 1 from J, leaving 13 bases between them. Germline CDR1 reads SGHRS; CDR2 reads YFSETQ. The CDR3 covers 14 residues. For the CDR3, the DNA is TGCGCCAGCACCCCTGGGACATCGAACACTGAAGCTTTCTTT. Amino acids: CASTPGTSNTEAFF.

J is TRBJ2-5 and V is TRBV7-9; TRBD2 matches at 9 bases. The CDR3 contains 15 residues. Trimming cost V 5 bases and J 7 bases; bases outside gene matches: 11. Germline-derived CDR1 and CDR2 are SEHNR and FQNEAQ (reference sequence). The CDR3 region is CASSLLRTSAGTQYF. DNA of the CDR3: TGTGCCAGCAGCCTCCTGAGGACTAGCGCGGGGACCCAGTACTTC.

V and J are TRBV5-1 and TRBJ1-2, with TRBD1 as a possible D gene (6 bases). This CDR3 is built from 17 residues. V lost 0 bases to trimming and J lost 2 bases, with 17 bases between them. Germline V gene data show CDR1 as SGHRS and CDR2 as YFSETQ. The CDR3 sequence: CASSLGPSGRGNYGYTF. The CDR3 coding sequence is TGCGCCAGCAGCTTGGGCCCCTCCGGCAGGGGAAACTATGGCTACACCTTC.

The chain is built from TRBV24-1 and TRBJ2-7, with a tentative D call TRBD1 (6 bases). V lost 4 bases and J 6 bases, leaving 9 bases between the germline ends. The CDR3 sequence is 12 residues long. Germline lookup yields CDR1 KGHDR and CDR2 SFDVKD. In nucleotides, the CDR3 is TGTGCCACCAGTGACCGGGACACCGAGCAGTACTTC. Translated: CATSDRDTEQYF.

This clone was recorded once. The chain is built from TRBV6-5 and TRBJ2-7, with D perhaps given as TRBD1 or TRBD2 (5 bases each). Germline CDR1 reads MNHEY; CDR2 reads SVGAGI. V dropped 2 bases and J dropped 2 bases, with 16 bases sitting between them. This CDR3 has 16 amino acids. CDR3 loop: CASSYPYGTDTYEQYF. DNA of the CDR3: TGTGCCAGCAGTTACCCATACGGGACCGACACCTACGAGCAGTACTTC.

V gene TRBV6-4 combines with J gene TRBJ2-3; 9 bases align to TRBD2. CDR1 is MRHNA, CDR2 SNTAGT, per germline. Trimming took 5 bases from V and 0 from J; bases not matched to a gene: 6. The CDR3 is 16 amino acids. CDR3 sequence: CASSPSGATSTDTQYF. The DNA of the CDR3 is TGTGCCAGCAGTCCTAGCGGGGCAACTAGCACAGATACGCAGTATTTT.

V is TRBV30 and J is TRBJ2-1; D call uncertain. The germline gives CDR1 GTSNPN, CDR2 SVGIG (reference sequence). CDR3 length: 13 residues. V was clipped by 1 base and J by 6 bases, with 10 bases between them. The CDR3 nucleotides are TGTGCCTGGAGTGAAGGCCATTCCAATGAGCAGTTCTTC. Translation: CAWSEGHSNEQFF. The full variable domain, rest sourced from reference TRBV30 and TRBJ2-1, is SQTIHQWPATLVQPVGSPLSLECTVEGTSNPNLYWYRQAAGRGLQLLFYSVGIGQISSEVPQNLSASRPQDRQFILSSKKLLLSDSGFYLCAWSEGHSNEQFFGPGTRLTVL.

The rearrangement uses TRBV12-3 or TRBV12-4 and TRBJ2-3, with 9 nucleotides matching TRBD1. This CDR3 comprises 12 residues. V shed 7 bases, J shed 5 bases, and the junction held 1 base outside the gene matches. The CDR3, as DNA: TGTGCCAGCATGACAGGGGGAGATACGCAGTATTTT. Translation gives CASMTGGDTQYF.

For the CDR3, the DNA is TGTGCCAGCAGTTTCTCCCAGGGGCTGGGGTCATCAGATCAGCCCCAGCATTTT. It specifies CASSFSQGLGSSDQPQHF. J is TRBJ1-5 and V is TRBV28, with a possible D match to TRBD1 (6 bases). V was cut by 3 bases and J by 5 bases, with 23 bases left in between. Germline V gene lookup returns CDR1 MDHEN and CDR2 SYDVKM. This CDR3 has 18 amino acids.

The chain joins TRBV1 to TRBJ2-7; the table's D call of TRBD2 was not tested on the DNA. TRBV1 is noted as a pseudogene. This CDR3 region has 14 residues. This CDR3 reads CTSSQDTGSYEQYF. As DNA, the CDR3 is TGCACCAGCAGCCAAGATACGGGGTCCTACGAGCAGTACTTC.

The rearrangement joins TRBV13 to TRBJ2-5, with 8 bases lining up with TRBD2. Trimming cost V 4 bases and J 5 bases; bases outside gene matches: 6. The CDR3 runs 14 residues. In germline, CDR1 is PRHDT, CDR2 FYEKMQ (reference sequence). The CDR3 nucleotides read TGTGCCAGCAGCTATATTAGCGGGATTGAGACCCAGTACTTC. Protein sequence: CASSYISGIETQYF. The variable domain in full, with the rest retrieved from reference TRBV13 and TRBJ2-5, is AAGVIQSPRHLIKEKRETATLKCYPIPRHDTVYWYQQGPGQDPQFLISFYEKMQSDKGSIPDRFSAQQFSDYHSELNMSSLELGDSALYFCASSYISGIETQYFGPGTRLLVL.

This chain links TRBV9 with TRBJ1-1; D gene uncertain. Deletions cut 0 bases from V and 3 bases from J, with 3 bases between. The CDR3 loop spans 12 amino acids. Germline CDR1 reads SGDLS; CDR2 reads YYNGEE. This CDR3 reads CASSVGDTEAFF. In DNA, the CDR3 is TGTGCCAGCAGCGTAGGGGACACTGAAGCTTTCTTT.

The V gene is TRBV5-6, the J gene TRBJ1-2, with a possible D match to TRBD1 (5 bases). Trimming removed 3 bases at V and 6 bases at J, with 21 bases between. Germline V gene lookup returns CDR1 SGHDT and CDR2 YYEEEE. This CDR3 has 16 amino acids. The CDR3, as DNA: TGTGCCAGCAGCTCTGAGGGACTAAACCCGGGGGATGGCTACACCTTC. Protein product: CASSSEGLNPGDGYTF.

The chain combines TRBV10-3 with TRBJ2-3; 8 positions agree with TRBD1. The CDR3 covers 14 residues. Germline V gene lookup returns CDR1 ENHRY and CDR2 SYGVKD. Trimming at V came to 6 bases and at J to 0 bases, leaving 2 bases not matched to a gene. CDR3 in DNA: TGTGCCATCAGCCGGACAGGGAGCACAGATACGCAGTATTTT. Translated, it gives CAISRTGSTDTQYF.

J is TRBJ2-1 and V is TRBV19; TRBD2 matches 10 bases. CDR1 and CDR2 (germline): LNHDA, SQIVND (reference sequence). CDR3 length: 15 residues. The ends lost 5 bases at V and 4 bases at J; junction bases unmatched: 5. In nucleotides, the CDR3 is TGTGCCAGTAGTTCTAGCGGGGGCATTTACAATGAGCAGTTCTTC. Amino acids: CASSSSGGIYNEQFF.

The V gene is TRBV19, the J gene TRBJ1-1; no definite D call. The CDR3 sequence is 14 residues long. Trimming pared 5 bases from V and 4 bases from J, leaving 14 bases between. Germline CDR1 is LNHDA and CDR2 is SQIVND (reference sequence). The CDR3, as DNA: TGTGCCAGTAGTGCCCGTCGTTCAGGCACTGAAGCTTTCTTT. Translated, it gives CASSARRSGTEAFF.

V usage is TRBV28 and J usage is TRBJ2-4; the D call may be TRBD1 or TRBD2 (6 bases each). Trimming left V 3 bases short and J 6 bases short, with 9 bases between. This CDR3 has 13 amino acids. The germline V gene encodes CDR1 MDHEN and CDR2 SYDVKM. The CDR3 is CASSFEGGNIQYF. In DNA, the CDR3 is TGTGCCAGCAGTTTCGAGGGGGGAAACATTCAGTACTTC.